This T cell receptor (beta chain) was identified during a study of T-cell memory formation after mild COVID-19. This clonotype has at least ten counts. Trimming took off 4 bases at V and 4 bases at J, with 15 bases between the two ends. There are 14 residues in the CDR3. The germline V gene encodes CDR1 SGHRS and CDR2 YFSETQ. Via MiXCR, TCRdb re-called the 5' RACE reads, giving one row per CDR3 protein. The sample holds roughly 43,000 distinct CDR3 sequences, 7.5% to 10% seen once. The gene calls are TRBV5-1 and TRBJ2-7, with TRBD1 as a possible D gene (6 bases). Sequenced material: PBMCs or a T cell subset sorted from them (not recorded which). This clonotype was sampled from an adult woman who had mild COVID-19 (a few samples of this study predate the infection). Cell type and time point are not known. The CDR3: CASSRDGQPYEQYF. The CDR3 nucleotides are TGCGCCAGCAGCCGGGATGGACAGCCTTACGAGCAGTACTTC.